The clone carrying this T cell receptor (beta chain) appeared a single time. Antigen unknown. It was with 60 Vbeta and 13 Jbeta primers that the PCR ran. Some clones are missing from TCRdb's copy, which holds only in-frame ones; the method was immunoSEQ multiplex PCR. The sample records 150,000 to 180,000 clones, 80% being singletons. The source of the sample is a study of cytomegalovirus exposure and HLA in healthy donors. Donors sampled were nominally healthy, though unrecorded immune exposures were likely. Trimming took 2 bases from V and 1 from J; bases not matched to a gene: 2. The CDR3 has 16 residues. Germline V gene sequence: CDR1 SGHRS, CDR2 YFSETQ. Broader study findings: Cytomegalovirus status was reportedly diagnosed by the classifier with high sensitivity and specificity.

Source material: PBMCs. This TCR came from a woman aged 40 to 49 in good health and CMV-seropositive. The chain recombines TRBV5-1 with TRBJ2-2; 10 bases fit TRBD2. Here the CDR3 reads CASSFTSGVNTGELFF. CDR3 bases: TGCGCCAGCAGCTTCACTAGCGGGGTGAACACCGGGGAGCTGTTTTTT. The entire variable domain, with the rest obtained from reference TRBV5-1 and TRBJ2-2, is as follows: KAGVTQTPRYLIKTRGQQVTLSCSPISGHRSVSWYQQTPGQGLQFLFEYFSETQRNKGNFPGRFSGRQFSNSRSEMNVSTLELGDSALYLCASSFTSGVNTGELFFGEGSRLTVL.